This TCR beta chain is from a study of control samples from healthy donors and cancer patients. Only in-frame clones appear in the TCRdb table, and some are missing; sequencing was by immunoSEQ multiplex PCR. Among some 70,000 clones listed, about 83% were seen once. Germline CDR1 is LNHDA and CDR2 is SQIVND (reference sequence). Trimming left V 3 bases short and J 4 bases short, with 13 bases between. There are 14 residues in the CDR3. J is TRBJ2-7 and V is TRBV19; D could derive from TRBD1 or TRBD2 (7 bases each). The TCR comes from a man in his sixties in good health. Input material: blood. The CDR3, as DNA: TGTGCCAGTAGTATGGGAGGGGGCGTGTACGAGCAGTACTTC. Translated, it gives CASSMGGGVYEQYF. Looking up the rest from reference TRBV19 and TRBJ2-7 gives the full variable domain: DGGITQSPKYLFRKEGQNVTLSCEQNLNHDAMYWYRQDPGQGLRLIYYSQIVNDFQKGDIAEGYSVSREKKESFPLTVTSAQKNPTAFYLCASSMGGGVYEQYFGPGTRLTVT.